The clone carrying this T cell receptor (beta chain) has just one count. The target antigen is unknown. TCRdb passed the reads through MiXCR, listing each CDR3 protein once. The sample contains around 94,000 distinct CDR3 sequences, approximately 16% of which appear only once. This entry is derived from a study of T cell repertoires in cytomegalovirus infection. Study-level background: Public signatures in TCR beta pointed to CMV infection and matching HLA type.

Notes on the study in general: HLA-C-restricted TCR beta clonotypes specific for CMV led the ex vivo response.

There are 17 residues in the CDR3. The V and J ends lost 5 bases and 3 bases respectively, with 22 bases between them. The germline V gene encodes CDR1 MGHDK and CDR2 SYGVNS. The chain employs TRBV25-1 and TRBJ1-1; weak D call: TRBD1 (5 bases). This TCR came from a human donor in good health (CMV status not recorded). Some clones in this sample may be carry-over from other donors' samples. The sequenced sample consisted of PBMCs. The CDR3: CASSPQRQGRGYTEAFF. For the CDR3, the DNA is TGTGCCAGCAGTCCACAACGGCAGGGCCGAGGGTACACTGAAGCTTTCTTT.